A selection of T cell receptor beta chains follows, all from one sample in a study of long-term antiretroviral therapy in people with HIV. Data came from immunoSEQ multiplex PCR; TCRdb stores just in-frame clones and leaves some out. The profile shows tens of thousands of clones, approximately 95% of them singletons. The sample here was unsorted PBMCs, taken 5.3 years after starting antiretroviral therapy. These receptors were taken from a man aged 45-65 years with HIV. Both conserved end residues are part of each CDR3. The D gene is left open where the match is weak. Size is omitted from some rows. Given values are once, few, many or a class for expanded clones.

CDR3 DNA: TGTGCCAGCAGCCAAGGGGCAGGACGCTCTGGAAACACCATATATTTT; CDR3 protein: CASSQGAGRSGNTIYF; J gene: TRBJ1-3; clone size: NA; V gene: TRBV7-6; D gene: NA
CDR3 DNA: TGTGCCAGCAGTCAGGGACAGGGGGCTGGAAACACCATATATTTT; CDR3 protein: CASSQGQGAGNTIYF; J gene: TRBJ1-3; clone size: NA; V gene: TRBV27; D gene: TRBD1
CDR3 DNA: TGTGCCTGGAGTGTAGGGACAGGGTTCTACGAGCAGTACTTC; CDR3 protein: CAWSVGTGFYEQYF; J gene: TRBJ2-7; clone size: once; V gene: TRBV30; D gene: TRBD1
CDR3 DNA: TGTGCCAGCAGTGACGGCCTCGAGCAGTACTTC; CDR3 protein: CASSDGLEQYF; J gene: TRBJ2-7; clone size: NA; V gene: TRBV6-1; D gene: NA
CDR3 DNA: TGCGCCAGCAGCCAAGATAGGGGCCAAAAAGGCGGGGAGCTGTTTTTT; CDR3 protein: CASSQDRGQKGGELFF; J gene: TRBJ2-2; clone size: NA; V gene: TRBV4-3; D gene: NA
CDR3 DNA: TGTGCCAGCAGTCCGGGGCAGGATACGCAGTATTTT; CDR3 protein: CASSPGQDTQYF; J gene: TRBJ2-3; clone size: NA; V gene: TRBV6-6; D gene: NA
CDR3 DNA: TGTGCCAGCAGCGTAGATGCGGGAGGAGCCAAAAACATTCAGTACTTC; CDR3 protein: CASSVDAGGAKNIQYF; J gene: TRBJ2-4; clone size: NA; V gene: TRBV9; D gene: TRBD2
CDR3 DNA: TGTGCCAGCAGCCAAGATAATTCCGGGGGGCGGGGCGGGGAGCTGTTTTTT; CDR3 protein: CASSQDNSGGRGGELFF; J gene: TRBJ2-2; clone size: NA; V gene: TRBV4-2; D gene: NA
CDR3 DNA: TGTGCCAGCAGTTACGGTCAGGGAGGGACCCAGGCTGAGCAGTTCTTC; CDR3 protein: CASSYGQGGTQAEQFF; J gene: TRBJ2-1; clone size: NA; V gene: TRBV6-6; D gene: TRBD2
CDR3 DNA: TGTGCCACCAGCAGAGAAAAGGGGGGCTCCTACAATGAGCAGTTCTTC; CDR3 protein: CATSREKGGSYNEQFF; J gene: TRBJ2-1; clone size: NA; V gene: TRBV15; D gene: NA
CDR3 DNA: TGTGCCAGCAGCCCAGGGCCGGGGTATGAAGCTTTCTTT; CDR3 protein: CASSPGPGYEAFF; J gene: TRBJ1-1; clone size: NA; V gene: TRBV11-3; D gene: NA
CDR3 DNA: TGTGCCAGCAGCCCAACGGCTAATCAGCCCCAGCATTTT; CDR3 protein: CASSPTANQPQHF; J gene: TRBJ1-5; clone size: NA; V gene: TRBV7-3; D gene: NA